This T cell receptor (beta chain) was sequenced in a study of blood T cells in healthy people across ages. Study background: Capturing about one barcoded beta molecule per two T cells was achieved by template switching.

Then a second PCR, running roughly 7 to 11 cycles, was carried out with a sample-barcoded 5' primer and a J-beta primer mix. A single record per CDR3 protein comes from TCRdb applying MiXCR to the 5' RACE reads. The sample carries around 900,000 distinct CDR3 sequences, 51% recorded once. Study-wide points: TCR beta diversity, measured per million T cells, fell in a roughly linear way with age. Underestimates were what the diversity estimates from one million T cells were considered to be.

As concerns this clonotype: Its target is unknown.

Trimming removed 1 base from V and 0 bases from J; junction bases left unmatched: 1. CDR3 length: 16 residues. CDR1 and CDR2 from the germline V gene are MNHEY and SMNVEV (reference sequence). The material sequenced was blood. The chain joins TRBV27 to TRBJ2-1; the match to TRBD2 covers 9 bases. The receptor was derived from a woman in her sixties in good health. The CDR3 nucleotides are TGTGCCAGCAGTTTATATAGCGGGAGCTCCTACAATGAGCAGTTCTTC. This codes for CASSLYSGSSYNEQFF.